Below are 3 T cell receptor beta chains sequenced from a single sample in a study of cytomegalovirus exposure and HLA in healthy donors (dated by TCRdb to the late 2010s). The library came from the immunoSEQ multiplex PCR assay. The multiplex PCR relied on a mix of 60 forward primers for TCR Vbeta segments and 13 reverse primers for TCR Jbeta segments. The immuneACCESS repertoire file appears here via TCRdb, limited to in-frame rearrangements. These files lack a portion of the clones; in checked studies, under half of the deficit traces to unresolved V genes, and the cause of the others is not known. This sample gives about 130,000 clones in total; over 70% of them show up just once. The ten top clones hold less than 2% of the sample. The sequenced sample was PBMCs. The receptors were sampled from a woman aged 40 to 50 in good health and CMV-seronegative.

This sequence joins TRBV7-9 and TRBJ1-2; 7 positions match TRBD1. The CDR3 length is 14 residues. V gave up 4 bases and J gave up 5 bases; unmatched junction bases: 7. From germline, CDR1 is SEHNR and CDR2 FQNEAQ (reference sequence). CDR3 nucleotide sequence: TGTGCCAGCAGCTCCAGACAGGGATCTTATGGCTACACCTTC. Translation gives CASSSRQGSYGYTF.

This chain joins TRBV5-6 and TRBJ1-2; D gene ambiguous. The CDR3 is made up of 13 amino acids. The V end was cut by 5 bases, the J end by 2 bases, with 10 bases between. From germline, CDR1 is SGHDT and CDR2 YYEEEE. The CDR3 nucleotides read TGTGCCAGCAGTTTACAGAGAAACTATGGCTACACCTTC. Amino acid sequence: CASSLQRNYGYTF.

The gene calls are TRBV27 and TRBJ1-6; TRBD1 aligns across 8 bases. With 5 bases clipped from V and 7 bases from J, the junction kept 7 bases outside the gene matches. Germline values: CDR1 MNHEY, CDR2 SMNVEV (reference sequence). The CDR3 consists of 15 residues. This CDR3 is CASSRQGAQNSPLHF. The CDR3 nucleotides read TGTGCCAGCAGTCGGCAGGGGGCGCAAAATTCACCCCTCCACTTT.